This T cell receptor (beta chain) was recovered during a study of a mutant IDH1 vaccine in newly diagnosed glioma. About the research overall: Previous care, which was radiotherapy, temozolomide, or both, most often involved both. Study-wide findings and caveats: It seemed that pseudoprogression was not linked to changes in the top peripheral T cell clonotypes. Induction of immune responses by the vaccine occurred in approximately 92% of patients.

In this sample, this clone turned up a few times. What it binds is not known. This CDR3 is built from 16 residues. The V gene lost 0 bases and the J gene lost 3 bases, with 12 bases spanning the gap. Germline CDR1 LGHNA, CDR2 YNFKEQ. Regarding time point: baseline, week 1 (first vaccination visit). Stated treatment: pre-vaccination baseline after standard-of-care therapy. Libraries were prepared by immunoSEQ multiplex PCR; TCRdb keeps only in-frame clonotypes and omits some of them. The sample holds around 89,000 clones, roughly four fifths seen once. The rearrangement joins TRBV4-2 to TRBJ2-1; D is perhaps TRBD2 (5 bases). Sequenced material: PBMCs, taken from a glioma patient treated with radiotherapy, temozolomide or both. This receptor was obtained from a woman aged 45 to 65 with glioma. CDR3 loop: CASSQEGSLVYNEQFF. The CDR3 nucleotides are TGTGCCAGCAGCCAAGAGGGGAGTCTAGTCTACAATGAGCAGTTCTTC.